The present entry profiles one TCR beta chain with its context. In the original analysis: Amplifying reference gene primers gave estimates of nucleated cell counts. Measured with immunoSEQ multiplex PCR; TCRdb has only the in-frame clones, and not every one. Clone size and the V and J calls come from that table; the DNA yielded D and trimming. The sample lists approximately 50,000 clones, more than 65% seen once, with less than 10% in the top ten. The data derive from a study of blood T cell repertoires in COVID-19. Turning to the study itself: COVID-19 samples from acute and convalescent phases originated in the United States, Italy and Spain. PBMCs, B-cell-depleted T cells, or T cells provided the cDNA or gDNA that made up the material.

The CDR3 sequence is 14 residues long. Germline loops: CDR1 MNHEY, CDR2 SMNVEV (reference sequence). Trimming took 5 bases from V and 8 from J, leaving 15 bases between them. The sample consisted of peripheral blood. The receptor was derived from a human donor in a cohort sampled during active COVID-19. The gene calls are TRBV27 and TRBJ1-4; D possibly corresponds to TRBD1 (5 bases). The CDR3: CASSPGLVGEKLFF. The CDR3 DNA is TGTGCCAGCAGTCCGGGACTCGTGGGAGAAAAACTGTTTTTT.